These 14 T cell receptor beta chains originate from one sample sequenced in a study of OX40 agonist ivuxolimab in advanced cancers. Method: immunoSEQ multiplex PCR; TCRdb's copy keeps in-frame clones and lacks some. The table records some 77,000 clones, 87% of them present only once. Sequenced material: CD4+ or CD8+ T cells sorted from blood, taken in a trial of the OX40 agonist ivuxolimab. These receptors came from an adult with an advanced solid tumor such as melanoma, head and neck, liver or kidney cancer.

The chain joins TRBV28 to TRBJ2-1; the match to TRBD2 covers 10 bases. CDR3 length equals 16 residues. Germline V gives CDR1 MDHEN, CDR2 SYDVKM. V shed 3 bases, J shed 4 bases, and the junction held 6 bases outside the gene matches. CDR3 sequence: CASSFQRGGRYNEQFF. The CDR3 coding sequence is TGTGCCAGCAGTTTTCAGCGGGGGGGCCGTTACAATGAGCAGTTCTTC.

This clone was found a few times. The gene calls are TRBV5-1 and TRBJ2-1, with 8 bases aligning to TRBD2. From germline, CDR1 is SGHRS and CDR2 YFSETQ. The CDR3 has 17 amino acids. With 4 bases clipped from V and 1 base from J, the junction kept 10 bases outside the gene matches. CDR3 sequence: CASSPGGRTVSYNEQFF. DNA for the CDR3: TGCGCCAGCAGCCCGGGAGGGAGGACAGTATCCTACAATGAGCAGTTCTTC.

The rearrangement links TRBV6-1 to TRBJ1-1; D may be TRBD1 (5 bases). Germline loops: CDR1 MNHNS, CDR2 SASEGT. V gave up 0 bases and J gave up 8 bases, with 7 bases separating them. The CDR3 spans 12 residues. CDR3 nucleotides: TGTGCCAGCAGTGAAGCGGGACGCGAAGCTTTCTTT. It yields the protein CASSEAGREAFF.

The rearrangement joins TRBV19 to TRBJ1-4, with D hard to call. V was trimmed by 5 bases and J by 7 bases, leaving 8 bases between them. The CDR3 has 12 residues. Germline-derived CDR1 and CDR2 are LNHDA and SQIVND (reference sequence). As DNA, the CDR3 is TGTGCCAGTAGTTCCCGGGGTGAAAAACTGTTTTTT. Encoded protein: CASSSRGEKLFF.

This chain uses TRBV4-2 with TRBJ1-1; D gene unclear. Germline assignment: CDR1 LGHNA and CDR2 YNFKEQ. V lost 1 base and J 1 base, leaving 10 bases between the germline ends. This CDR3 has 15 amino acids. CDR3: CASSQVDRENTEAFF. CDR3 bases: TGTGCCAGCAGCCAAGTAGATCGGGAGAACACTGAAGCTTTCTTT.

The rearrangement links TRBV11-2 to TRBJ2-2; no definite D call. The germline V gene encodes CDR1 SGHAT and CDR2 FQNNGV. V was pared by 3 bases and J by 6 bases, with 5 bases between. This CDR3 comprises 12 residues. CDR3 sequence (DNA): TGTGCCAGCAGCTTGTCTTCCGGGGAGCTGTTTTTT. This translates into CASSLSSGELFF.

The chain recombines TRBV19 with TRBJ2-1; D gene ambiguous. The germline V gene has CDR1 LNHDA and CDR2 SQIVND (reference sequence). The V and J ends lost 5 bases and 9 bases respectively, with 11 bases between them. The CDR3 spans 12 residues. DNA for the CDR3: TGTGCCAGTAGTGTTCGCTGGGGTGAGCAGTTCTTC. This codes for CASSVRWGEQFF.

The count of this clone is one. The chain has TRBV11-2 and TRBJ2-3, with D possibly TRBD1 on 6 matching bases. The ends were cut back, 4 bases at V and 1 base at J, with 9 bases in the middle. The CDR3 covers 14 residues. Germline CDR1 is SGHAT and CDR2 is FQNNGV. The CDR3 region has the DNA TGTGCCAGCAGCTCGGGACATCGCACAGATACGCAGTATTTT. Translating it yields CASSSGHRTDTQYF.

This chain connects TRBV11-3 to TRBJ2-2, with D maybe TRBD2 (6 bases). Trimming removed 4 bases from V and 0 bases from J, with 15 bases in between. CDR3 length: 17 residues. Germline assignment: CDR1 SGHNT and CDR2 YENEEA. The CDR3 loop is CASSSFRGVANTGELFF. The CDR3 DNA reads as TGTGCCAGCAGCTCGTTCCGCGGGGTAGCGAACACCGGGGAGCTGTTTTTT. The variable domain in full, completed from reference TRBV11-3 and TRBJ2-2, reads EAGVVQSPRYKIIEKKQPVAFWCNPISGHNTLYWYLQNLGQGPELLIRYENEEAVDDSQLPKDRFSAERLKGVDSTLKIQPAELGDSAVYLCASSSFRGVANTGELFFGEGSRLTVL.

The rearrangement links TRBV4-3 to TRBJ1-4, with D possibly matching TRBD1 (6 bases). Germline V lookup: CDR1 LGHNA, CDR2 YSLEER. V was shortened by 3 bases and J by 7 bases, with 15 bases between the two germline ends. The CDR3 is made up of 15 amino acids. Here the CDR3 reads CASSQVGGRGEKLFF. In DNA form, the CDR3 reads TGCGCCAGCAGCCAGGTGGGGGGGCGCGGTGAAAAACTGTTTTTT.

The chain is built from TRBV14 and TRBJ1-3; D is perhaps TRBD1 (5 bases). The V end lost 1 base, the J end lost 2 bases, and 9 bases lay between the germline ends. This CDR3 contains 15 residues. Per the germline V gene, CDR1 is SGHDN and CDR2 is FVKESK. CDR3 bases: TGTGCCAGCAGCCAAGGCGGGGCTACTGGAAACACCATATATTTT. Translated, it gives CASSQGGATGNTIYF. Based on the CDR3 plus reference TRBV14 and TRBJ1-3, the full variable domain is EAGVTQFPSHSVIEKGQTVTLRCDPISGHDNLYWYRRVMGKEIKFLLHFVKESKQDESGMPNNRFLAERTGGTYSTLKVQPAELEDSGVYFCASSQGGATGNTIYFGEGSWLTVV.

The rearrangement links TRBV5-4 to TRBJ2-3, with a possible D match to TRBD2 (5 bases). Germline lookup yields CDR1 SGHNT and CDR2 YYREEE (reference sequence). The CDR3 runs 15 residues. V dropped 1 base and J dropped 2 bases, with 11 bases sitting between them. CDR3 DNA sequence: TGTGCCAGCAGCTTGCAGCGGAGAAACACAGATACGCAGTATTTT. This encodes CASSLQRRNTDTQYF.

The V call is TRBV2, the J call TRBJ2-4; TRBD1 matches 8 bases. This CDR3 region has 15 residues. Trimming took 4 bases from V and 1 from J; bases not matched to a gene: 3. The germline V gene encodes CDR1 SNHLY and CDR2 FYNNEI. DNA for the CDR3: TGTGCCAGCAGTGGACAGGGGTTGGCCAAAAACATTCAGTACTTC. It translates to CASSGQGLAKNIQYF. The variable domain in full, with the rest retrieved from reference TRBV2 and TRBJ2-4, is EPEVTQTPSHQVTQMGQEVILRCVPISNHLYFYWYRQILGQKVEFLVSFYNNEISEKSEIFDDQFSVERPDGSNFTLKIRSTKLEDSAMYFCASSGQGLAKNIQYFGAGTRLSVL.

The chain is built from TRBV30 and TRBJ1-4, with TRBD1 identical over 8 bases. The CDR3 spans 13 residues. Germline V CDR1 and CDR2: GTSNPN, SVGIG (reference sequence). Trimming removed 8 bases from V and 7 bases from J; junction bases left unmatched: 9. DNA for the CDR3: TGTGCCGGCCCGGGACAGGAGGGTGAAAAACTGTTTTTT. Residues: CAGPGQEGEKLFF.